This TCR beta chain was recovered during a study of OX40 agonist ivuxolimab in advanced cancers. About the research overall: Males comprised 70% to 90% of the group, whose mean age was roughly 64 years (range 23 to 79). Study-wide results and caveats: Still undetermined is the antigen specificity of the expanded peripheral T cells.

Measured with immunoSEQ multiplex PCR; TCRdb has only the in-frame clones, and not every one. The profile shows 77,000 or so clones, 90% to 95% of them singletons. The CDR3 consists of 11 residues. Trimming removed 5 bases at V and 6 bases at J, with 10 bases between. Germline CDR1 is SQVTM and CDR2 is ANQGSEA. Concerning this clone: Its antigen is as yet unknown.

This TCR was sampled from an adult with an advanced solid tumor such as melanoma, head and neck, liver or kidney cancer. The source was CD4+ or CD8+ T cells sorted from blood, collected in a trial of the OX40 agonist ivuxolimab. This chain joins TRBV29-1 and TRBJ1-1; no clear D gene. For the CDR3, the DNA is TGCAGCGTTTATAGGGCCTCTGAAGCTTTCTTT. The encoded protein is CSVYRASEAFF.